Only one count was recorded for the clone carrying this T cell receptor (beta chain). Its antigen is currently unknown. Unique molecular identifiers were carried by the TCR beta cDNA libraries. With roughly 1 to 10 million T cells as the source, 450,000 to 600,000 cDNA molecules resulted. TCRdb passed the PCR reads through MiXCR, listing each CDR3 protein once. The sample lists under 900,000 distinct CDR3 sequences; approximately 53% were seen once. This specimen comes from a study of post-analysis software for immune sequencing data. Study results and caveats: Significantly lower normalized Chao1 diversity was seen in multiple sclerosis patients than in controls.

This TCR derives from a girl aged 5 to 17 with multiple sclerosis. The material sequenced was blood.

The CDR3 loop reads CSARPTPVALAGGTSTDTQYF. The DNA of the CDR3 is TGCAGTGCTAGACCCACTCCCGTAGCGCTAGCGGGGGGTACTAGCACAGATACGCAGTATTTT. This chain links TRBV20-1 with TRBJ2-3; TRBD2 matches 11 bases. There are 21 residues in the CDR3. Germline CDR1 is DFQATT and CDR2 is SNEGSKA (reference sequence). Trimming cost V 2 bases and J 0 bases; bases outside gene matches: 19.